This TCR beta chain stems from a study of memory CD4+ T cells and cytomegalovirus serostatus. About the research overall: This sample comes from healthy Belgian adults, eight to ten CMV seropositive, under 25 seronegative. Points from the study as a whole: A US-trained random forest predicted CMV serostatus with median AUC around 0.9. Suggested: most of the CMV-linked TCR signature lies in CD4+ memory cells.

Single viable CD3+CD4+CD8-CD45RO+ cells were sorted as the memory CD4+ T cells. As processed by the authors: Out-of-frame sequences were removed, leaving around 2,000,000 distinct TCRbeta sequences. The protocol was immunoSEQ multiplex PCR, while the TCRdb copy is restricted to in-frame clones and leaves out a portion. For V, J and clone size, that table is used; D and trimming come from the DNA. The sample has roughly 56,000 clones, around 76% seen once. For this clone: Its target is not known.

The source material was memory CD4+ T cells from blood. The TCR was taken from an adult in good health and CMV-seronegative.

In DNA, the CDR3 is TGTGCCAGCAGCTTCGCGGGAGAGAATACGCAGTATTTT. Its protein is CASSFAGENTQYF. V and J are TRBV5-6 and TRBJ2-3, with TRBD2 matching over 7 bases. The germline gives CDR1 SGHDT, CDR2 YYEEEE. The CDR3 is 13 residues long. Trimming cost V 2 bases and J 7 bases; bases outside gene matches: 4.